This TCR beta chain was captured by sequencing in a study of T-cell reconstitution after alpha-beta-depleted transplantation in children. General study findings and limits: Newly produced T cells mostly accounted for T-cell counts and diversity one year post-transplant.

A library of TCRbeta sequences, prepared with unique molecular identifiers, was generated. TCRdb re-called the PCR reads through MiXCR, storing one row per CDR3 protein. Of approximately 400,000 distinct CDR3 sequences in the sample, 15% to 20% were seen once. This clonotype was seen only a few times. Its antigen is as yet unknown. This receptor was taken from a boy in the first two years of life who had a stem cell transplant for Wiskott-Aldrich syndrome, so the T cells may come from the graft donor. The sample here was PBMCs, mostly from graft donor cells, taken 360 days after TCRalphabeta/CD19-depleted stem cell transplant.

The CDR3 DNA is TGTGCCAGCAGCCAAGTTACGAACAATGAGCAGTTCTTC. Its translation is CASSQVTNNEQFF. The rearrangement uses TRBV3-1 and TRBJ2-1, with no clear D. The CDR3 extends over 13 amino acids. The germline CDR1 and CDR2 sequences are LGHDT and YNNKEL (reference sequence). V gave up 1 base and J gave up 5 bases, with 6 bases separating them.